Each of the 20 T cell receptor beta chains below was sequenced from the same sample in a study of shared clonotypes between healthy human individuals. Data came from immunoSEQ multiplex PCR; TCRdb stores just in-frame clones and leaves some out. The sample holds some 2.3 million clones, 93% seen once. Sequencing was done on a sample of naive CD4+ T cells from PBMCs. Specified subset: CD45RA+ positively selected. The receptors were sampled from a man between 18 and 29 years old in good health. Some clones in this sample may be carry-over from other donors' samples.

The rearrangement joins TRBV5-6 to TRBJ2-1, with D perhaps TRBD2 (6 bases). The CDR3 is 15 residues long. Germline V gives CDR1 SGHDT, CDR2 YYEEEE. Trimming removed 5 bases at V and 7 bases at J, with 19 bases between. In nucleotides, the CDR3 is TGTGCCAGCAGTCCTGCGGGACTCGGGCCTAATGAGCAGTTCTTC. As protein: CASSPAGLGPNEQFF.

The gene calls are TRBV6-1 and TRBJ1-1; D is possibly TRBD1 (5 bases). Germline V gene data show CDR1 as MNHNS and CDR2 as SASEGT. The CDR3 extends over 13 amino acids. Deletions cut 6 bases from V and 8 bases from J, with 16 bases between. CDR3 coding DNA: TGTGCCAGCAGCCTATCTCCGGGACTGGAAGCTTTCTTT. Protein: CASSLSPGLEAFF.

V gene TRBV4-1 combines with J gene TRBJ1-5, with TRBD1 as a possible D gene (5 bases). V was pared by 3 bases and J by 3 bases, with 18 bases between. Germline CDR1 MGHRA, CDR2 YSYEKL. The CDR3 extends over 17 amino acids. Here the CDR3 reads CASSQGLRGRFNQPQHF. Written as DNA, the CDR3 is TGCGCCAGCAGCCAGGGTCTCCGGGGCAGATTCAATCAGCCCCAGCATTTT.

The chain carries TRBV6-1 and TRBJ2-5, with TRBD2 as a possible D gene (5 bases). CDR1 MNHNS and CDR2 SASEGT come from the germline V gene. CDR3 size: 14 residues. V lost 8 bases and J 1 base, leaving 14 bases between the germline ends. The CDR3 DNA is TGTGCCAGCGGAGGTAAAAGGGTCCAAGAGACCCAGTACTTC. This sequence encodes CASGGKRVQETQYF.

The gene calls are TRBV10-1 and TRBJ2-5; D ambiguous. V was pared by 2 bases and J by 2 bases, with 9 bases between. The CDR3 loop spans 14 amino acids. Germline-derived CDR1 and CDR2 are WNHNN and SYGVQD (reference sequence). CDR3 region: CASSELGHQETQYF. CDR3 nucleotide sequence: TGCGCCAGCAGTGAGCTGGGCCATCAAGAGACCCAGTACTTC.

The V call is TRBV5-6, the J call TRBJ1-1, with 7 bases fitting TRBD1. V was pared by 4 bases and J by 1 base, with 13 bases of the junction left unmatched. CDR3 length: 17 amino acids. CDR1 SGHDT and CDR2 YYEEEE come from the germline V gene. The CDR3 spells CASSLGSTGAWNTEAFF. In nucleotides, the CDR3 is TGTGCCAGCAGCCTCGGGTCCACAGGGGCTTGGAACACTGAAGCTTTCTTT.

The rearrangement links TRBV6-5 to TRBJ1-5, with a weak D call TRBD1 (5 bases). With 6 bases removed from V and 6 bases from J, the gap between germline ends came to 18 bases. Looked up from germline, CDR1 is MNHEY and CDR2 is SVGAGI. The CDR3 spans 15 residues. In DNA, the CDR3 is TGTGCCAGCAGCCCCGGGGGGGGGACGAGTCAGCCCCAGCATTTT. It specifies CASSPGGGTSQPQHF.

V usage is TRBV10-3 and J usage is TRBJ1-2, with D possibly TRBD1 on 5 matching bases. Trimming shortened V by 7 bases and J by 7 bases, and 19 bases separated the two germline ends. From germline, CDR1 is ENHRY and CDR2 SYGVKD. The CDR3 length is 14 residues. CDR3: CAITHGEGFFGYTF. The CDR3 bases are TGTGCCATCACTCACGGGGAGGGGTTTTTTGGCTACACCTTC.

The genes are TRBV5-1 and TRBJ1-2, with D possibly matching TRBD1 (5 bases). CDR3 length equals 14 residues. Germline-derived CDR1 and CDR2 are SGHRS and YFSETQ. The ends were cut back, 5 bases at V and 0 bases at J, with 11 bases in the middle. The CDR3 loop reads CASSFGTTNYGYTF. CDR3 DNA: TGCGCCAGCAGTTTCGGGACGACTAACTATGGCTACACCTTC.

The V gene is TRBV19, the J gene TRBJ2-7; D possibly uses TRBD1 or TRBD2 (5 bases each). Germline CDR1 reads LNHDA; CDR2 reads SQIVND (reference sequence). The CDR3 length is 14 residues. V lost 5 bases, J lost 7 bases, and 18 bases lay in between. The CDR3 reads CASSPLGGPGEQYF. CDR3 nucleotides: TGTGCCAGTAGTCCCCTTGGGGGTCCGGGGGAGCAGTACTTC.

The rearrangement uses TRBV28 and TRBJ1-4; D unclear. With 5 bases removed from V and 0 bases from J, the gap between germline ends came to 13 bases. The CDR3 consists of 16 residues. Germline CDR1 reads MDHEN; CDR2 reads SYDVKM. The CDR3 nucleotides read TGTGCCAGCAGTCCCCCGGGTTCAGCAACTAATGAAAAACTGTTTTTT. Encoded protein: CASSPPGSATNEKLFF.

The chain carries TRBV4-2 and TRBJ1-2; unclear D gene. The CDR3 consists of 15 residues. CDR1 is LGHNA and CDR2 is YNFKEQ in the germline V gene. Trimming pared 2 bases from V and 2 bases from J, leaving 12 bases between. This CDR3 reads CASSQTKTPNYGYTF. The CDR3 DNA reads TGTGCCAGCAGCCAAACCAAGACCCCAAACTATGGCTACACCTTC.

The chain uses TRBV5-1 and TRBJ2-3; D uncertain. The germline V and J ends were trimmed by 6 bases and 1 base, with 12 bases remaining between them. The CDR3 extends over 14 amino acids. Germline values: CDR1 SGHRS, CDR2 YFSETQ. DNA for the CDR3: TGCGCCAGCAATCGGTTGGACGGCACAGATACGCAGTATTTT. Encoded protein: CASNRLDGTDTQYF.

This chain uses TRBV5-1 with TRBJ2-7, with D perhaps TRBD1 or TRBD2 (5 bases each). V was clipped by 4 bases and J by 1 base, with 15 bases between them. This CDR3 is 15 amino acids long. In germline, CDR1 is SGHRS, CDR2 YFSETQ. CDR3 nucleotide sequence: TGCGCCAGCAGCCCGTCCGGGACGGCTTCCTACGAGCAGTACTTC. Its translation: CASSPSGTASYEQYF.

Only one count was recorded for this clone. The CDR3 region is CASRGLAGGQTDTQYF. Written as DNA, the CDR3 is TGTGCCAGCAGAGGACTAGCGGGAGGACAGACAGATACGCAGTATTTT. The rearrangement links TRBV28 to TRBJ2-3, with TRBD2 identical over 14 bases. The CDR3 is made up of 16 amino acids. Trimming took 6 bases from V and 3 from J; bases not matched to a gene: 5. In germline, CDR1 is MDHEN, CDR2 SYDVKM.

The rearrangement uses TRBV5-4 and TRBJ2-5; D not certain. From germline, CDR1 is SGHNT and CDR2 YYREEE (reference sequence). This CDR3 has 14 residues. Trimming left V 0 bases short and J 4 bases short, with 10 bases between. DNA for the CDR3: TGTGCCAGCAGCTTGGGGGATACGGGAGAGACCCAGTACTTC. Its protein is CASSLGDTGETQYF.

CDR3 coding DNA: TGTGCCAGCAGCTTACGTCTAGGGGGGCGGATCTCCTACGAGCAGTACTTC. It codes for CASSLRLGGRISYEQYF. The chain has TRBV7-2 and TRBJ2-7; D assignment may be TRBD1 or TRBD2 (6 bases each). V dropped 2 bases and J dropped 0 bases, with 17 bases sitting between them. This CDR3 is built from 17 residues. Looked up from germline, CDR1 is SGHTA and CDR2 is FQGNSA.

The V gene is TRBV5-6, the J gene TRBJ1-1; perhaps TRBD1 as D (6 bases). The CDR3 extends over 14 amino acids. Germline CDR1 SGHDT, CDR2 YYEEEE. The V gene lost 5 bases and the J gene lost 7 bases, with 18 bases spanning the gap. DNA for the CDR3: TGTGCCAGCAGTTCCCTCCGGGACATATATGAAGCTTTCTTT. Translated: CASSSLRDIYEAFF. Drawing the rest from reference TRBV5-6 and TRBJ1-1, the complete variable domain is DAGVTQSPTHLIKTRGQQVTLRCSPKSGHDTVSWYQQALGQGPQFIFQYYEEEERQRGNFPDRFSGHQFPNYSSELNVNALLLGDSALYLCASSSLRDIYEAFFGQGTRLTVV.

This chain links TRBV2 with TRBJ2-3, with D possibly TRBD1 on 6 matching bases. The CDR3 is 14 residues long. CDR1 is SNHLY, CDR2 FYNNEI, per germline. Trimming shortened V by 5 bases and J by 1 base, and 10 bases separated the two germline ends. The CDR3 protein is CASSLYRGTDTQYF. CDR3 nucleotides: TGTGCCAGCAGTTTATACAGGGGCACAGATACGCAGTATTTT.

The chain joins TRBV7-9 to TRBJ1-3; D is undetermined. The germline V gene encodes CDR1 SEHNR and CDR2 FQNEAQ (reference sequence). The CDR3 is made up of 12 amino acids. Trimming shortened V by 5 bases and J by 4 bases, and 6 bases separated the two germline ends. CDR3 coding DNA: TGTGCCAGCAGCGCCCAAGGAAACACCATATATTTT. This translates into CASSAQGNTIYF.